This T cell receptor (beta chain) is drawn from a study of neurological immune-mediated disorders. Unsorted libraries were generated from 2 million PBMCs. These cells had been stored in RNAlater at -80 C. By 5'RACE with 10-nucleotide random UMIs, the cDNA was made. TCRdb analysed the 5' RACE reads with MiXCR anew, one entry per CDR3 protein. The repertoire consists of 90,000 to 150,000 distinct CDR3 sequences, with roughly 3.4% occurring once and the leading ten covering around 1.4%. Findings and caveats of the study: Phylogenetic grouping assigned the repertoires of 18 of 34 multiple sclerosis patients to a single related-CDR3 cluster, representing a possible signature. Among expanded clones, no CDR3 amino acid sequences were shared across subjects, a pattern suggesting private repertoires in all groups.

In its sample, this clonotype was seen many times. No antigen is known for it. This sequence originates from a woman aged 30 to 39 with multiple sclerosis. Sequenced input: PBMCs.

Here the CDR3 DNA reads TGTGCCAGCAGCCTCGCCGATTACGAGCAGTACTTC. It yields the protein CASSLADYEQYF. The gene calls are TRBV7-6 and TRBJ2-7; D not certain. Deletions cut 5 bases from V and 4 bases from J, with 9 bases between. The CDR3 sequence is 12 residues long. The germline V gene encodes CDR1 SGHVS and CDR2 FNYEAQ. The full variable domain, completed using reference TRBV7-6 and TRBJ2-7, is GAGVSQSPRYKVTKRGQDVALRCDPISGHVSLYWYRQALGQGPEFLTYFNYEAQQDKSGLPNDRFSAERPEGSISTLTIQRTEQRDSAMYRCASSLADYEQYFGPGTRLTVT.